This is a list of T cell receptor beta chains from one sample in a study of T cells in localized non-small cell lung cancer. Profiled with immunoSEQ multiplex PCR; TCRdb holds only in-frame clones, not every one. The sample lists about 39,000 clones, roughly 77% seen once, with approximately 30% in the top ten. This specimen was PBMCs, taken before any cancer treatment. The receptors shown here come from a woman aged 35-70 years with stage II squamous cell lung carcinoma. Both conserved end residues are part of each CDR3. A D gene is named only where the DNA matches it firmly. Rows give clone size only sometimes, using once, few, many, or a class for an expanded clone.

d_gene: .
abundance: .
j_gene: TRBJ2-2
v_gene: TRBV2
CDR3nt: TGTGCCAGCAGTGAAGCGGGCGGGGAGCTGTTTTTT
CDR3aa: CASSEAGGELFF

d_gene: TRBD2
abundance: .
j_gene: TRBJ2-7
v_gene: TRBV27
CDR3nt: TGTGCCAGCGGTCTCGGGACTAGCGGCTACGAGCAGTACTTC
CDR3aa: CASGLGTSGYEQYF

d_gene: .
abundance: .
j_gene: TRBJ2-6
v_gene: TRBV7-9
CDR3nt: TGTGCCAGCAGCTTAGCAGCCAGGGGAGACTCTGGGGCCAACGTCCTGACTTTC
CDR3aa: CASSLAARGDSGANVLTF

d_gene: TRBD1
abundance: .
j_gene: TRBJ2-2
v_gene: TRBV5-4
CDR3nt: TGTGCCAGCAGCTTGGGCGGGACAGGGAACGCCGGGGAGCTGTTTTTT
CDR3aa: CASSLGGTGNAGELFF

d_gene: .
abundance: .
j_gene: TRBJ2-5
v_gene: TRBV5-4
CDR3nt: TGTGCCAGCAGCTCTCCGGGTCCTATAGAGACCCAGTACTTC
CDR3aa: CASSSPGPIETQYF

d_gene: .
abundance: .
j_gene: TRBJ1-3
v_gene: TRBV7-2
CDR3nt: TGTGCCAGCGGTACGGAGGGAAGCACCATATATTTT
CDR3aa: CASGTEGSTIYF

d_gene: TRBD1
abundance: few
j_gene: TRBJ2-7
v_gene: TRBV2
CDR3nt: TGTGCCAGCACCTCGACAGGGGGAAGCTACGAGCAGTACTTC
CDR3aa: CASTSTGGSYEQYF

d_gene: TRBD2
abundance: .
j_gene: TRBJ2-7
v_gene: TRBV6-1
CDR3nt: TGTGCCAGCAGTGAAGGTGGGGGGGGCTACGAGCAGTACTTC
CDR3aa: CASSEGGGGYEQYF

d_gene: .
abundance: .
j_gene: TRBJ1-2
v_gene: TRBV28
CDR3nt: TGTGCCAGCAGTTCCCCCCAGGCCAAGGGCTATGGCTACACCTTC
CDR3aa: CASSSPQAKGYGYTF

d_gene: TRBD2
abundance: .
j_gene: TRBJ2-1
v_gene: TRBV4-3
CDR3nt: TGCGCCAGCAGCCTACTAGCGGGAGGGCCCAATGAGCAGTTCTTC
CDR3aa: CASSLLAGGPNEQFF

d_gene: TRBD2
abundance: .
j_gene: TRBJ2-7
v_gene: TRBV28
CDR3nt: TGTGCCAGCATTAGCGGGGACTCCTACGAGCAGTACTTC
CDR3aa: CASISGDSYEQYF

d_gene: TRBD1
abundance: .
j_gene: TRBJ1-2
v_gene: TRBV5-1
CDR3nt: TGCGCCAGCAGCTTGGGGAACGGACAGGACAATGGCTACACCTTC
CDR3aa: CASSLGNGQDNGYTF

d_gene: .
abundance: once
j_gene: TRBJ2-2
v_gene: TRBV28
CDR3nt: TGTGCCAGCACCCGAGATATGTCCGGGGAGCTGTTTTTT
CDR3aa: CASTRDMSGELFF

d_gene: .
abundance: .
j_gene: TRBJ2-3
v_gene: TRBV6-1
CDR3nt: TGTGCCAGCAGACTCGACAGCCCCTTCTCAGATACGCAGTATTTT
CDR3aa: CASRLDSPFSDTQYF

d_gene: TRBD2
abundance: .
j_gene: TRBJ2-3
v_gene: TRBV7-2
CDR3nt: TGTGCCAGCAGCGCGCGGGGGGGCAGGAATACGCAGTATTTT
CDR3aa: CASSARGGRNTQYF

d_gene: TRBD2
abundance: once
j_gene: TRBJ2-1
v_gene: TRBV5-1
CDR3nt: TGCGCCAGCAGCTCCGGGACTACAAGGTACAATGAGCAGTTCTTC
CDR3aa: CASSSGTTRYNEQFF

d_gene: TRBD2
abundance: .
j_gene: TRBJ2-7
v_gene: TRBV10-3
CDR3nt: TGTGCCATCAGGGGACTAGCGGCCATGTCTAACGAGCAGTACTTC
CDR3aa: CAIRGLAAMSNEQYF

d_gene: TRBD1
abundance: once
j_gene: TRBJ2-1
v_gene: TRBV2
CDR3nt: TGTGCCAGCACCCACAGGGGGCTCATAGTGAACAATGAGCAGTTCTTC
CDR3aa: CASTHRGLIVNNEQFF

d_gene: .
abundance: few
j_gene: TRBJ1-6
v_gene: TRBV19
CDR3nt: TGTGCCAGTAGTATAGCTCAGGGACGGATTAATTCACCCCTCCACTTT
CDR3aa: CASSIAQGRINSPLHF

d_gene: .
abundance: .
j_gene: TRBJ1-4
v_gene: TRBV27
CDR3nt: TGTGCCAGCAGTTCCTCAGGGCGCCCAACTAATGAAAAACTGTTTTTT
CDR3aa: CASSSSGRPTNEKLFF

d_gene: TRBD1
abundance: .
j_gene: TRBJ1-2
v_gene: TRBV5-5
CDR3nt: TGTGCCAGAAGCCACACTGGCGACAGGGTAAGGGGCTACACCTTC
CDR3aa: CARSHTGDRVRGYTF

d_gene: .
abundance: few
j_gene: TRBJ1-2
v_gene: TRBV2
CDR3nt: TGTGCCAGTCTCCTGAATGGCTACACCTTC
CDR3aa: CASLLNGYTF

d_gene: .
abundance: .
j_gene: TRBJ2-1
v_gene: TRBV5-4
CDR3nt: TGTGCCAGCAGCCCCTCCGAAGACGTCAATGAGCAGTTCTTC
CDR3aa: CASSPSEDVNEQFF

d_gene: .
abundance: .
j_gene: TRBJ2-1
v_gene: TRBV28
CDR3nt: TGTGCCAGCAGTGCGGCAGGGGTAGGGAATGAGCAGTTCTTC
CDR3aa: CASSAAGVGNEQFF

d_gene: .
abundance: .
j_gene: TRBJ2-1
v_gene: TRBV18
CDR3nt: TGTGCCAGCTCACCACTTCAAGACCCTACAAGTGAGCAGTTCTTC
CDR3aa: CASSPLQDPTSEQFF

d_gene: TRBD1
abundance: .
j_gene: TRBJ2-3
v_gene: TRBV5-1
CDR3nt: TGCGCCAGCAGCTTGGACAGGGGGCTAGCGACAGATACGCAGTATTTT
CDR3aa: CASSLDRGLATDTQYF

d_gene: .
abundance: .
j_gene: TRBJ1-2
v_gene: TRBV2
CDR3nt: TGTGCCAGCAGTGAAGACAGGTATGGCTACACCTTC
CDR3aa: CASSEDRYGYTF

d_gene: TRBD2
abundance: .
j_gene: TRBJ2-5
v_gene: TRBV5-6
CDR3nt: TGTGCCAGCAGCTCAAAAATAGCGGGAGGGGTGACCCAGTACTTC
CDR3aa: CASSSKIAGGVTQYF

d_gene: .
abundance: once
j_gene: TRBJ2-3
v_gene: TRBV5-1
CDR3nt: TGCGCCAGCAGCTTGGTTGCGGTTAGCACAGATACGCAGTATTTT
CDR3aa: CASSLVAVSTDTQYF

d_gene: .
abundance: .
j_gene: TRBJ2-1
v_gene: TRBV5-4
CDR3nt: TGTGCCAGCAGCTTTCAGAGCTCCTACAATGAGCAGTTCTTC
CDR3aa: CASSFQSSYNEQFF

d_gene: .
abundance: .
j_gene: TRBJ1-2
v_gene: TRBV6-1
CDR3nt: TGTGCCAGCAGTGAAAGCGGAACAGCCTTTGGCTACACCTTC
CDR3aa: CASSESGTAFGYTF